The rows below give T cell receptor beta chains drawn from one sample of a study of molecular identifiers for immune sequencing clone quantification. TCRdb re-derived calls from the PCR reads in MiXCR, one entry per CDR3 protein. Found here are about 510,000 distinct CDR3 sequences, around 23% of them singletons; the top ten hold around 0.76%. The sample was naive CD8+ T cells from blood, with Jurkat cell RNA spiked in. These receptors were taken from a human donor in good health. Some libraries in this study had Jurkat cell RNA spiked in. Both conserved end residues are part of each CDR3. D genes are given only for firm matches. Part of the rows lack a size; the others show once, few, many or a class for expanded clones.

TRBV7-9	NA	NA	TRBJ2-1	CACSLANEQFF	TGTGCCTGCAGCTTAGCAAATGAGCAGTTCTTC
TRBV20-1	TRBD2	many	TRBJ2-3	CSARDEGLGKTDTQYF	TGCAGTGCTAGAGATGAGGGACTAGGGAAAACAGATACGCAGTATTTT
TRBV13	NA	few	TRBJ2-7	CASSPDYGPPGEQYF	TGTGCCAGCAGCCCCGACTACGGCCCTCCAGGGGAGCAGTACTTC
TRBV13	NA	NA	TRBJ2-5	CASSFRTSEGLQEPPYF	TGTGCCAGCAGCTTTCGCACATCCGAGGGGCTTCAAGAGCCCCCGTACTTC
TRBV19	TRBD1	few	TRBJ2-4	CASSIGDRGENIQYF	TGTGCCAGTAGTATAGGGGACAGGGGTGAGAACATTCAGTACTTC
TRBV4-1	TRBD1	many	TRBJ1-5	CASRPGQGDQPQHF	TGCGCCAGCAGGCCGGGACAGGGGGACCAGCCCCAGCATTTT
TRBV5-5	NA	NA	TRBJ1-5	CAGSLGAPWDQPQHF	TGTGCCGGCAGCTTGGGGGCCCCTTGGGATCAGCCCCAGCATTTT
TRBV5-6	TRBD1	few	TRBJ2-2	CASSIRTGGGTGELFF	TGTGCCAGCAGCATCCGGACAGGGGGCGGCACCGGGGAGCTGTTTTTT
TRBV2	NA	NA	TRBJ1-1	CASSGAGGGSTEAFF	TGCGCCAGCAGTGGAGCGGGGGGTGGGAGCACTGAAGCTTTCTTT
TRBV20-1	NA	NA	TRBJ2-7	CSASGLITYEQYF	TGCAGTGCTAGCGGGCTAATTACCTACGAGCAGTACTTC
TRBV2	TRBD2	few	TRBJ2-2	CASISGRAAGELFF	TGTGCCAGCATTAGCGGGAGGGCCGCCGGGGAGCTGTTTTTT
TRBV3-1	TRBD2	NA	TRBJ2-1	CASSQPKGGAPYNEQFF	TGTGCCAGCAGCCAACCCAAGGGAGGGGCCCCCTACAATGAGCAGTTCTTC
TRBV18	NA	few	TRBJ1-4	CASSPEAGFNEKLFF	TGTGCCAGCTCACCGGAGGCAGGGTTTAATGAAAAACTGTTTTTT
TRBV5-8	NA	few	TRBJ1-1	CASSLVPGTDTEAFF	TGTGCCAGCAGCTTGGTTCCGGGGACGGACACTGAAGCTTTCTTT
TRBV4-1	NA	NA	TRBJ2-3	CASRPRALGVTDTQYF	TGCGCCAGCAGGCCAAGAGCGCTGGGGGTTACAGATACGCAGTATTTT
TRBV6-2/TRBV6-3	NA	few	TRBJ1-1	CASSIAVTEAFF	TGTGCCAGCAGCATCGCGGTCACTGAAGCTTTCTTT